The present T cell receptor (beta chain) was sequenced within a study of a mutant IDH1 vaccine in newly diagnosed glioma. The overall study: Previous care, which was radiotherapy, temozolomide, or both, most often involved both.

Sequenced by immunoSEQ multiplex PCR; TCRdb stores in-frame clones only, minus some. The data hold about 84,000 clones, with around four fifths observed a single time. With respect to this clone: Its antigen is not identified.

As for time point: week 47, end of study. Topical imiquimod accompanied each vaccine dose, which consisted of 300 ug of mutant IDH1 20-mer peptide. Patients received eight vaccinations in weeks 1, 3, 5, 7, 11, 15, 19, 23. This clonotype was sampled from a man aged 40-49 years with glioma. Sequenced here: PBMCs, sampled from a glioma patient whose treatment included an IDH1 peptide vaccine.

CDR3: CASSQDRAGVSEAFF. The CDR3 bases are TGTGCCAGCAGCCAAGATAGGGCAGGGGTTAGTGAAGCTTTCTTT. This rearrangement joins TRBV4-2 to TRBJ1-1; D possibly corresponds to TRBD1 (6 bases). Germline V lookup: CDR1 LGHNA, CDR2 YNFKEQ. Trimming pared 0 bases from V and 7 bases from J, leaving 15 bases between. The CDR3 is 15 amino acids.